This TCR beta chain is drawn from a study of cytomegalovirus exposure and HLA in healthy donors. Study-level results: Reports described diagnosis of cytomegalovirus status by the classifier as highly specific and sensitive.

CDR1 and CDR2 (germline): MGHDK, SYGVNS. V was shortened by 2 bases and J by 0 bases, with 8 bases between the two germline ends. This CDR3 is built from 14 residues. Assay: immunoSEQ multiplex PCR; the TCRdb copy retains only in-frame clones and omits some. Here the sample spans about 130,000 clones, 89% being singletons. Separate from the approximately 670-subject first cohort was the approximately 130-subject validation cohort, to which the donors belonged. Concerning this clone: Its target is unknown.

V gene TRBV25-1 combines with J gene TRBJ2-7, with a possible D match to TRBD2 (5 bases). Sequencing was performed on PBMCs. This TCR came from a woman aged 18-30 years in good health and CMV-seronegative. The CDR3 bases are TGTGCCAGCAGTGAAAGAGGGTTCTCCTACGAGCAGTACTTC. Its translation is CASSERGFSYEQYF.